Below, 14 T cell receptor beta chains from the same sample are listed, as sequenced in a study of T cells in Graves' hyperthyroidism and ophthalmopathy. TCR beta CDR3 regions were amplified from RNA. Using the HTBI primer set, a first-round RT-PCR was run on the TCR CDR3. TCRdb called the multiplex PCR reads again in MiXCR, with one record for every CDR3 protein. The data contain 300,000 to 400,000 distinct CDR3 sequences, 18% of them singletons. What was sequenced was blood. The receptors were gathered from a man between 18 and 29 years old with Graves' ophthalmopathy.

The V call is TRBV9, the J call TRBJ1-5, with D possibly TRBD1 on 6 matching bases. Germline CDR1 reads SGDLS; CDR2 reads YYNGEE. Between the trimmed V and J ends, which lost 3 bases and 6 bases, there was a span of 13 bases. The length of the CDR3 is 14 residues. The CDR3 sequence: CASSERGGGQPQHF. In nucleotides, the CDR3 is TGTGCCAGCAGCGAGAGGGGAGGGGGTCAGCCCCAGCATTTT.

This clonotype appeared a single time. This chain joins TRBV19 and TRBJ2-2, with 9 bases identical to TRBD2. From germline, CDR1 is LNHDA and CDR2 SQIVND (reference sequence). Losses at the gene ends were 10 bases for V and 5 bases for J; bases not matched to a gene: 11. The CDR3 runs to 15 residues. CDR3 amino acids: CAIRRVSGGTGELFF. The CDR3 DNA is TGTGCCATACGCCGTGTTAGCGGGGGTACCGGGGAGCTGTTTTTT.

Points on this clonotype: Possible read error: a much larger clone is one base away. The chain couples TRBV7-9 to TRBJ1-1; D possibly corresponds to TRBD1 (5 bases). Trimming took 11 bases from V and 4 from J, leaving 17 bases between them. This CDR3 region has 13 residues. From germline, CDR1 is SEHNR and CDR2 FQNEAQ (reference sequence). The CDR3 sequence is CAGGGGKVTEAFF. In nucleotides, the CDR3 is TGTGCCGGGGGGGGAGGGAAAGTCACTGAAGCTTTCTTT.

The J gene is TRBJ1-1, the V gene TRBV3-1; possible D gene TRBD1, 5 bases. The V and J ends lost 1 base and 4 bases respectively, with 16 bases between them. The germline CDR1 and CDR2 sequences are LGHDT and YNNKEL (reference sequence). This CDR3 region has 16 residues. The DNA of the CDR3 is TGTGCCAGCAGCCAAGCAGGGACTGGTGGGTCCACTGAAGCTTTCTTT. Its protein is CASSQAGTGGSTEAFF.

Note on this clonotype: A much larger clone differs from this one at a single base, so this may be a read error. The V and J genes are TRBV12-3 or TRBV12-4 and TRBJ2-5; D is perhaps TRBD2 (6 bases). V was pared by 8 bases and J by 1 base, with 17 bases between. CDR3 length equals 15 residues. CDR3: CASAPGGMPQETQYF. The DNA for the CDR3 is TGTGCCAGCGCCCCCGGGGGAATGCCCCAAGAGACCCAGTACTTC.

This sequence joins TRBV6-1 and TRBJ2-7, with TRBD1 matching over 8 bases. The V gene's germline CDR1 is MNHNS and CDR2 SASEGT. Losses at the gene ends were 5 bases for V and 6 bases for J; bases not matched to a gene: 6. The CDR3 runs to 13 residues. The chain's CDR3 is CASSQTGEGEQYF. The CDR3 coding sequence is TGTGCCAGCAGTCAGACAGGGGAAGGCGAGCAGTACTTC.

On this clonotype: This clone may be a read error of a much larger clone one base away. The chain joins TRBV7-9 to TRBJ1-1, with D possibly matching TRBD1 (6 bases). The germline V gene has CDR1 SEHNR and CDR2 FQNEAQ (reference sequence). This CDR3 is built from 16 residues. The CDR3 here is CAGSLARGGADTEAFF. The DNA for the CDR3 is TGTGCCGGCAGCTTAGCGAGGGGGGGCGCAGACACTGAAGCTTTCTTT.

V and J are TRBV2 and TRBJ2-5, with 10 positions matching TRBD1. CDR1 and CDR2 from the germline V gene are SNHLY and FYNNEI. The CDR3 sequence is 15 residues long. V was clipped by 8 bases and J by 6 bases; unmatched bases: 12. DNA of the CDR3: TGTGCCAGCTCGACAGGGGGCAGTCGTCGGAAGACCCAGTACTTC. It encodes CASSTGGSRRKTQYF.

Many counts were recorded for this clonotype. The rearrangement links TRBV7-9 to TRBJ2-7, with D perhaps matching TRBD2 (6 bases). The CDR3 contains 12 residues. V lost 5 bases and J lost 5, with 10 bases in between. Germline V gene sequence: CDR1 SEHNR, CDR2 FQNEAQ (reference sequence). CDR3 amino acids: CASSPPGDEQYF. The CDR3, as DNA: TGTGCCAGCAGCCCCCCGGGGGACGAGCAGTACTTC.

V is TRBV12-3 or TRBV12-4 and J is TRBJ1-6; no firm D call. Trimming left V 3 bases short and J 7 bases short, with 10 bases between. CDR3 length: 14 amino acids. The CDR3 DNA reads TGTGCCAGCAGTTTCAGTTTGGGGAATTCACCCCTCCACTTT. Amino acids: CASSFSLGNSPLHF.

This clonotype was detected ten times or more. The chain is built from TRBV10-3 and TRBJ1-5; D gene ambiguous. Germline-derived CDR1 and CDR2 are ENHRY and SYGVKD. Trimming left V 2 bases short and J 5 bases short, with 10 bases between. This CDR3 comprises 14 residues. The CDR3 here is CAISEGPQDQPQHF. The CDR3 nucleotides read TGTGCCATCAGTGAGGGACCTCAAGATCAGCCCCAGCATTTT.

Many counts were recorded for this clonotype. This CDR3 reads CASSSPPETGELFF. The CDR3 nucleotides are TGTGCCAGCAGCTCACCTCCTGAGACCGGGGAGCTGTTTTTT. J is TRBJ2-2 and V is TRBV5-5; no clear D gene. Trimming removed 3 bases at V and 5 bases at J, with 11 bases between. The V gene's germline CDR1 is SGHKS and CDR2 YYEKEE (reference sequence). CDR3 length equals 14 residues.

This sequence joins TRBV24-1 and TRBJ1-5; maybe TRBD1 (6 bases). The germline V gene encodes CDR1 KGHDR and CDR2 SFDVKD. This CDR3 contains 19 residues. Trimming shortened V by 5 bases and J by 0 bases, and 22 bases separated the two germline ends. In DNA, the CDR3 is TGTGCCACCAGTGGCGAAGGGGGGTTCGCCCGCCTTAGCAATCAGCCCCAGCATTTT. Translating gives CATSGEGGFARLSNQPQHF.

The sample holds many counts of this clonotype. The chain combines TRBV3-1 with TRBJ2-7; unclear D gene. The CDR3 runs 13 residues. Germline V gives CDR1 LGHDT, CDR2 YNNKEL (reference sequence). With 1 base removed from V and 2 bases from J, the gap between germline ends came to 6 bases. The CDR3, as DNA: TGTGCCAGCAGCCAAGCCGGTACCTACGAGCAGTACTTC. This gives the protein CASSQAGTYEQYF.